What follows are 30 T cell receptor beta chains derived from one specimen sequenced in a study of vaccination and CD4 T cells after COVID-19. Time point indicated: late sampling 161 to 241 days after vaccination in a few convalescent patients. Described treatment: 10-day PBMC culture with coronavirus spike peptide pools or control peptides (ViraFEST assay). What these receptors recognize is not known. Cultured CD4+ T cell DNA was sequenced using the Oncomine TCR Beta short-read assay. TCRdb recomputed calls from the PCR reads with MiXCR, one row per CDR3 protein. Of fewer than 20,000 distinct CDR3 sequences listed, about 40% were seen once; the top ten hold roughly 15%. Sequences were derived from CD4+ T cells from blood, cultured in vitro, sampled about 7 months after SARS-CoV-2 vaccination. Receptors originate from a human donor who had recovered from COVID-19.

The chain carries TRBV7-2 and TRBJ1-6; D not resolved. The germline V gene encodes CDR1 SGHTA and CDR2 FQGNSA. The V end lost 3 bases, the J end lost 9 bases, and 6 bases lay between the germline ends. CDR3 length equals 12 residues. This CDR3 is CASSFGISPLHF. The CDR3 DNA reads as TGTGCCAGCAGCTTTGGGATTTCACCCCTCCACTTT.

V gene TRBV5-1 combines with J gene TRBJ1-2, with D hard to call. V was trimmed by 1 base and J by 3 bases, leaving 7 bases between them. This CDR3 spans 13 amino acids. Germline lookup yields CDR1 SGHRS and CDR2 YFSETQ. CDR3 sequence (DNA): TGCGCCAGCAGCTTGAGTCGTCACTATGGCTACACCTTC. Encoded protein: CASSLSRHYGYTF.

The chain carries TRBV30 and TRBJ2-7; D possibly corresponds to TRBD1 (5 bases). This CDR3 spans 13 amino acids. Germline-derived CDR1 and CDR2 are GTSNPN and SVGIG (reference sequence). V lost 3 bases and J 5 bases, leaving 14 bases between the germline ends. CDR3 region: CAWRVQGRHEQYF. For the CDR3, the DNA is TGTGCCTGGAGAGTGCAGGGTCGCCACGAGCAGTACTTC. Full variable domain (missing parts from reference TRBV30 and TRBJ2-7): SQTIHQWPATLVQPVGSPLSLECTVEGTSNPNLYWYRQAAGRGLQLLFYSVGIGQISSEVPQNLSASRPQDRQFILSSKKLLLSDSGFYLCAWRVQGRHEQYFGPGTRLTVT.

The V and J genes are TRBV18 and TRBJ2-7; D unresolved. This CDR3 contains 13 residues. Germline V gene lookup returns CDR1 KGHSH and CDR2 LQKENI. With 0 bases removed from V and 1 base from J, the gap between germline ends came to 4 bases. The CDR3 nucleotides are TGTGCCAGCTCACCACCAGTATCCTACGAGCAGTACTTC. Amino acid sequence: CASSPPVSYEQYF.

The chain has TRBV10-2 and TRBJ2-5, with 16 bases aligning to TRBD2. V gave up 6 bases and J gave up 1 base; unmatched junction bases: 11. The germline V gene encodes CDR1 WSHSY and CDR2 SAAADI. The CDR3 covers 19 residues. The CDR3 DNA follows: TGCGCCAGCAGGGGACTAGCGGGAGGGCCAACAGAGGGCCAAGAGACCCAGTACTTC. Translating gives CASRGLAGGPTEGQETQYF.

The genes are TRBV6-1 and TRBJ1-5; D remains ambiguous. CDR1 is MNHNS, CDR2 SASEGT, per germline. V shed 1 base and J shed 5 bases, with 12 bases lying between them. This CDR3 spans 15 amino acids. The CDR3 sequence is CASSEGTDGDQPQHF. As DNA, the CDR3 is TGTGCCAGCAGTGAAGGTACAGATGGGGATCAGCCCCAGCATTTT.

This clonotype has more than one count but fewer than ten. J is TRBJ2-1 and V is TRBV20-1; 9 bases line up with TRBD2. This CDR3 spans 14 amino acids. Germline loops: CDR1 DFQATT, CDR2 SNEGSKA (reference sequence). V shed 2 bases, J shed 9 bases, and the junction held 8 bases outside the gene matches. This chain's CDR3 is CSARPPAGGPEQFF. CDR3 in DNA: TGCAGTGCTAGACCCCCGGCGGGAGGGCCTGAGCAGTTCTTC.

The J gene is TRBJ1-2, the V gene TRBV6-5; D remains unclear. CDR3 length equals 14 residues. V was cut by 0 bases and J by 8 bases, with 13 bases left in between. Germline V lookup: CDR1 MNHEY, CDR2 SVGAGI. The CDR3 loop reads CASSYSGSGGGYTF. CDR3 DNA: TGTGCCAGCAGTTACTCGGGATCGGGAGGCGGCTACACCTTC.

The CDR3 DNA sequence: TGTGCCAGCAGTCCCGGGACTGCAAACTATGGCTACACCTTC. This translates into CASSPGTANYGYTF. V is TRBV28 and J is TRBJ1-2, with D possibly being TRBD1 (5 bases). The CDR3 contains 14 residues. The germline gives CDR1 MDHEN, CDR2 SYDVKM. V was shortened by 5 bases and J by 2 bases, with 12 bases between the two germline ends.

In its sample, this clonotype was seen a few times. The V call is TRBV6-2 or TRBV6-3, the J call TRBJ1-1; D gene uncertain. Germline CDR1 reads MNHEY; CDR2 reads SVGEGT. Trimming removed 5 bases at V and 1 base at J, with 5 bases between. This CDR3 has 12 amino acids. Here the CDR3 DNA reads TGTGCCAGCAGTCCTCGGAACACTGAAGCTTTCTTT. Protein sequence: CASSPRNTEAFF.

This clonotype was seen a few times. The CDR3 DNA sequence: TGTGCCAGCAGCTTAACGGGGGCGGACACTGAAGCTTTCTTT. Translating it yields CASSLTGADTEAFF. The genes are TRBV7-3 and TRBJ1-1; weak D call: TRBD1 (6 bases). The CDR3 is made up of 14 amino acids. The V end was cut by 0 bases, the J end by 3 bases, with 8 bases between. The V gene's germline CDR1 is SGHTA and CDR2 FQGTGA.

CDR3 sequence reads: CASSYSTALANYGYTF. CDR3 DNA: TGTGCCAGCAGTTACTCGACGGCGCTAGCTAACTATGGCTACACCTTC. This chain uses TRBV6-2 or TRBV6-3 with TRBJ1-2; D not certain. The germline V gene encodes CDR1 MNHEY and CDR2 SVGEGT. The length of the CDR3 is 16 residues. V was trimmed by 0 bases and J by 0 bases, leaving 11 bases between them.

This clonotype was found a few times. The chain recombines TRBV27 with TRBJ2-1, with 9 bases aligning to TRBD2. The V and J ends lost 5 bases and 8 bases, in that order; junction bases with no gene match: 7. The CDR3 runs 14 residues. CDR1 and CDR2 (germline): MNHEY, SMNVEV (reference sequence). The CDR3 sequence is CASSTPGLADEQFF. The DNA of the CDR3 is TGTGCCAGCAGTACCCCGGGACTAGCCGATGAGCAGTTCTTC.

This clonotype has only a few counts. V usage is TRBV6-1 and J usage is TRBJ2-5; possible D gene TRBD2, 6 bases. CDR3 length: 16 residues. The germline V gene has CDR1 MNHNS and CDR2 SASEGT. Trimming shortened V by 5 bases and J by 5 bases, and 21 bases separated the two germline ends. CDR3 DNA: TGTGCCAGCAGTCGTCCCGGGACTTTGACGGCGGAGACCCAGTACTTC. This gives the protein CASSRPGTLTAETQYF.

The chain carries TRBV20-1 and TRBJ1-2; 8 bases line up with TRBD1. Per the germline V gene, CDR1 is DFQATT and CDR2 is SNEGSKA (reference sequence). V shed 5 bases and J 0 bases; nucleotides not matched to a gene: 14. This CDR3 comprises 17 residues. The CDR3 coding sequence is TGCAGTGCTTCCCAAAGCAGGGGGCGGATTACTAACTATGGCTACACCTTC. It is translated as CSASQSRGRITNYGYTF.

This chain links TRBV20-1 with TRBJ2-1; a possible D gene is TRBD2 (6 bases). The CDR3 contains 12 residues. V lost 5 bases and J lost 6, with 11 bases in between. Per the germline V gene, CDR1 is DFQATT and CDR2 is SNEGSKA (reference sequence). The CDR3, as DNA: TGCAGTGCTTTTTTGGGAGGCAATGAGCAGTTCTTC. It codes for CSAFLGGNEQFF.

Within the sample, this clonotype is medium-sized. The chain couples TRBV5-4 to TRBJ1-6; D is undetermined. CDR3 length: 13 amino acids. From germline, CDR1 is SGHNT and CDR2 YYREEE (reference sequence). V lost 4 bases and J 9 bases, leaving 11 bases between the germline ends. CDR3 region: CASSPGQGSPLHF. The CDR3 region has the DNA TGTGCCAGCAGCCCCGGGCAAGGTTCACCCCTCCACTTT.

The rearrangement joins TRBV20-1 to TRBJ2-1; D may be TRBD1 or TRBD2 (5 bases each). Germline CDR1 is DFQATT and CDR2 is SNEGSKA (reference sequence). Trimming removed 4 bases from V and 7 bases from J, with 20 bases in between. The length of the CDR3 is 15 residues. The CDR3 here is CSAKSRDQRSNEQFF. In DNA form, the CDR3 reads TGCAGTGCTAAAAGCCGGGACCAGCGGTCTAATGAGCAGTTCTTC.

This clonotype has a handful of counts. This chain connects TRBV7-9 to TRBJ2-3; TRBD1 agrees at 9 bases. This CDR3 spans 12 amino acids. Germline loops: CDR1 SEHNR, CDR2 FQNEAQ (reference sequence). Germline trimming cut 10 bases from V and 4 bases from J; bases unmatched to any gene: 3. CDR3 protein: CATGQGPDTQYF. The CDR3 bases are TGTGCCACCGGACAGGGGCCAGATACGCAGTATTTT.

This clonotype was picked up one time. This chain uses TRBV5-4 with TRBJ1-2; D unresolved. Trimming cost V 4 bases and J 1 base, with 8 bases left between them. This CDR3 contains 13 residues. The germline V gene has CDR1 SGHNT and CDR2 YYREEE (reference sequence). CDR3 sequence reads: CASSGGVNYGYTF. The CDR3 DNA sequence: TGTGCCAGCAGCGGCGGGGTTAACTATGGCTACACCTTC.

V is TRBV2 and J is TRBJ1-2, with TRBD1 as a possible D gene (5 bases). Trimming removed 4 bases at V and 7 bases at J, with 25 bases between. Germline V gene lookup returns CDR1 SNHLY and CDR2 FYNNEI. The CDR3 length is 17 residues. The CDR3 DNA reads TGTGCCAGCAGTGTTTATATTCGGGTATCGGGGGGTAGTGGCTACACCTTC. Its protein is CASSVYIRVSGGSGYTF.

This clonotype was recorded a few times. The V call is TRBV20-1, the J call TRBJ1-6; D is unresolved. The CDR3 contains 16 residues. CDR1 and CDR2 from the germline V gene are DFQATT and SNEGSKA (reference sequence). Trimming took off 3 bases at V and 7 bases at J, with 19 bases between the two ends. This CDR3 reads CSARSPARGGNSPLHF. The CDR3, as DNA: TGCAGTGCTAGGTCTCCAGCTCGGGGTGGGAATTCACCCCTCCACTTT.

This sequence joins TRBV11-1 and TRBJ2-3; D may be TRBD1 or TRBD2 (5 bases each). There are 12 residues in the CDR3. V lost 9 bases to trimming and J lost 2 bases, with 9 bases between them. Germline CDR1 reads SGHAT; CDR2 reads FQDESV (reference sequence). CDR3 sequence reads: CASLGDTDTQYF. In DNA form, the CDR3 reads TGTGCCAGTCTGGGGGACACAGATACGCAGTATTTT.

This chain connects TRBV15 to TRBJ1-2; D is perhaps TRBD1 (6 bases). CDR3 length: 16 residues. V shed 0 bases and J shed 4 bases, with 15 bases lying between them. CDR1 and CDR2 (germline): LNHNV, YYDKDF (reference sequence). DNA for the CDR3: TGTGCCACCAGCAGAGACAGAACAGGGCTCCTCTATGGCTACACCTTC. It translates to CATSRDRTGLLYGYTF.

This clonotype appeared a few times. The chain has TRBV6-5 and TRBJ2-7; 8 bases map to TRBD2. V lost 2 bases, J lost 4 bases, and 7 bases stayed unmatched. Germline CDR1 is MNHEY and CDR2 is SVGAGI. This CDR3 is built from 15 residues. CDR3 DNA sequence: TGTGCCAGCAGTTACGTTTGGCGGGGGGATTACGAGCAGTACTTC. Residues: CASSYVWRGDYEQYF.

The chain links TRBV6-5 to TRBJ2-1; D gene unclear. The CDR3 is 17 amino acids. Trimming stripped 0 bases from V and 5 bases from J, with 17 bases between. The V gene's germline CDR1 is MNHEY and CDR2 SVGAGI. The CDR3 DNA reads as TGTGCCAGCAGTTACTCGAATGGCGGAAACTGGGACAATGAGCAGTTCTTC. It yields the protein CASSYSNGGNWDNEQFF.

This chain uses TRBV19 with TRBJ1-5; 7 bases agree with TRBD1. This CDR3 is 16 amino acids long. The germline CDR1 and CDR2 sequences are LNHDA and SQIVND (reference sequence). V gave up 3 bases and J gave up 2 bases; unmatched junction bases: 7. The CDR3 loop reads CASSIWRGPGNQPQHF. In nucleotides, the CDR3 is TGTGCCAGTAGTATTTGGAGGGGGCCGGGCAATCAGCCCCAGCATTTT.

This clonotype has only a few counts. This chain joins TRBV7-3 and TRBJ1-2, with D perhaps TRBD1 (6 bases). The CDR3 loop spans 15 amino acids. The germline V gene encodes CDR1 SGHTA and CDR2 FQGTGA. V shed 5 bases and J shed 3 bases, with 16 bases lying between them. DNA for the CDR3: TGTGCCAGCAGCCTCGGACAGTTACGGGACTATGGCTACACCTTC. Translating it yields CASSLGQLRDYGYTF.

The V and J genes are TRBV6-1 and TRBJ1-5; unclear D gene. Germline CDR1 reads MNHNS; CDR2 reads SASEGT. With 8 bases removed from V and 3 bases from J, the gap between germline ends came to 8 bases. This CDR3 spans 12 amino acids. CDR3 protein: CASGVYNQPQHF. CDR3 coding DNA: TGTGCCAGCGGGGTTTACAATCAGCCCCAGCATTTT.

This chain links TRBV6-2 or TRBV6-3 with TRBJ2-7; perhaps TRBD1 as D (6 bases). Germline V CDR1 and CDR2: MNHEY, SVGEGT. This CDR3 region has 14 residues. V was shortened by 0 bases and J by 7 bases, with 13 bases between the two germline ends. The CDR3 sequence: CASSYSGGSSEQYF. CDR3 nucleotides: TGTGCCAGCAGTTACTCAGGGGGATCGAGTGAGCAGTACTTC.